This TCR beta chain is from a study of PD-L1 blockade in urothelial cancer. Study background: Treatment start was followed by blood analysis at 3 weeks (second dose) and again at 6 weeks.

The assay was immunoSEQ multiplex PCR, and TCRdb's table has in-frame clones only and misses some. This table has about 87,000 clones, 84% appearing once. Between the trimmed V and J ends, which lost 2 bases and 7 bases, there was a span of 12 bases. Germline CDR1 and CDR2: SGHDT and YYEEEE. The CDR3 covers 13 residues. Note on this clone: Its antigen remains unidentified.

Study-wide findings and caveats: In blood at 3 weeks, tumor-associated clones expanded more among patients with durable benefit.

Sample time point: pretreatment peripheral blood. Patients had urothelial carcinoma that was locally advanced or metastatic. The chain uses TRBV5-6 and TRBJ1-2; D not certain. The sequencing here drew on PBMCs, taken around atezolizumab (anti-PD-L1) treatment. The sequence came from a man in his sixties with urothelial cancer. CDR3 loop: CASSLPEGSGYTF. The CDR3 nucleotides are TGTGCCAGCAGCTTACCTGAAGGGAGTGGCTACACCTTC.